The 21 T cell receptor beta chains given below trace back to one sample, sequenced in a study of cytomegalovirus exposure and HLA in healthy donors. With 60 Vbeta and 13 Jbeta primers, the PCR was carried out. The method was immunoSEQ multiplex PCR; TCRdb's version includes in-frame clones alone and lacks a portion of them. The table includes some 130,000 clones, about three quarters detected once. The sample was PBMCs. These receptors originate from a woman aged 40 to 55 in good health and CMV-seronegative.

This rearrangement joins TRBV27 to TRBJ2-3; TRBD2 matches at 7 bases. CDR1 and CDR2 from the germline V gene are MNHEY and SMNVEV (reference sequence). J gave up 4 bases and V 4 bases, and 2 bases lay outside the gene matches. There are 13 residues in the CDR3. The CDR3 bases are TGTGCCAGCAGTTGGGGGGGTGCAGATACGCAGTATTTT. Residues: CASSWGGADTQYF.

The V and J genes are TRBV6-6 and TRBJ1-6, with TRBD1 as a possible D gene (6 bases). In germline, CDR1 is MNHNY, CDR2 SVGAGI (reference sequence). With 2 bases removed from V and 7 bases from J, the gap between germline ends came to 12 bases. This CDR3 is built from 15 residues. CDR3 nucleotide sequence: TGTGCCAGCAGTTACGAGGGGGTGACCAATTCACCCCTCCACTTT. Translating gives CASSYEGVTNSPLHF.

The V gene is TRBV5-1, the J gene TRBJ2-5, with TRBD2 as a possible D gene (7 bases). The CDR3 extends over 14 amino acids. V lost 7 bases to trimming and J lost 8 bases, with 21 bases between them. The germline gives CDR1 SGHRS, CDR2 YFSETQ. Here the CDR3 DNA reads TGCGCCAGCTCCCGAGGGGGGGACCCAGAAACCCAGTACTTC. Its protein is CASSRGGDPETQYF.

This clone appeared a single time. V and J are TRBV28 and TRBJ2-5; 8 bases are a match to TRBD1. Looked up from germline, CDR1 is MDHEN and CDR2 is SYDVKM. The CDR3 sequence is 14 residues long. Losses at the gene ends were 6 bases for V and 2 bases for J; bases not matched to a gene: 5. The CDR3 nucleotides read TGTGCCAGCAGCCCCGGGACAGGACAAGAGACCCAGTACTTC. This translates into CASSPGTGQETQYF.

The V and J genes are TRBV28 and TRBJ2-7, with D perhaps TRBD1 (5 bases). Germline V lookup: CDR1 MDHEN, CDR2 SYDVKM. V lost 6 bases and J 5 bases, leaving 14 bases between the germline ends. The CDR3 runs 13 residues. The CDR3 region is CASSPAGQHEQYF. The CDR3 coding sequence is TGTGCCAGCAGCCCCGCAGGGCAACACGAGCAGTACTTC.

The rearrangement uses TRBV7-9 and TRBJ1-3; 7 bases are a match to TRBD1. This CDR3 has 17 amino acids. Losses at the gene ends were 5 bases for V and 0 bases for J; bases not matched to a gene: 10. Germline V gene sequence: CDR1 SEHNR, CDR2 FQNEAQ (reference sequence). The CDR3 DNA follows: TGTGCCAGCAGCCATTCGACAGGGACGGGCTCTGGAAACACCATATATTTT. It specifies CASSHSTGTGSGNTIYF.

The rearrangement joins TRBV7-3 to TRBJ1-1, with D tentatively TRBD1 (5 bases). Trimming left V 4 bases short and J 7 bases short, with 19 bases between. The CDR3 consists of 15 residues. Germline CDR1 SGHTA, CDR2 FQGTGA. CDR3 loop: CASSSSSGGIHEAFF. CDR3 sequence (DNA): TGTGCCAGCAGCTCTTCCTCCGGGGGGATACATGAAGCTTTCTTT.

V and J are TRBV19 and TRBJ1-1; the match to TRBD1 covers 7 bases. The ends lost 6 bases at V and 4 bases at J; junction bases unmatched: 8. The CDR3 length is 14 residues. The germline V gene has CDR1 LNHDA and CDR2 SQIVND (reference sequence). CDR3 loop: CASSQLSGGTEAFF. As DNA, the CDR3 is TGTGCCAGTAGCCAACTTTCAGGGGGCACTGAAGCTTTCTTT.

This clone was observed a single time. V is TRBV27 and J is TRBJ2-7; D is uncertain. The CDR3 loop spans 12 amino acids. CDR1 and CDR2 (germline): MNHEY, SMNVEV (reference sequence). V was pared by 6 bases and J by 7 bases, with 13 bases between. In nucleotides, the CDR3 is TGTGCCAGCAGGACGGGTTTGAGGGAGCAGTACTTC. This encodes CASRTGLREQYF.

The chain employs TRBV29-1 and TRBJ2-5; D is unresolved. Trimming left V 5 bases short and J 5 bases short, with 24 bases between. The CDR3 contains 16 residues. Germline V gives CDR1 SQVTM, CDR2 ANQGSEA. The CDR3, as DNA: TGCAGCGTTTCCCACACTCGAGTCGGGTCCGGGGAGACCCAGTACTTC. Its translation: CSVSHTRVGSGETQYF.

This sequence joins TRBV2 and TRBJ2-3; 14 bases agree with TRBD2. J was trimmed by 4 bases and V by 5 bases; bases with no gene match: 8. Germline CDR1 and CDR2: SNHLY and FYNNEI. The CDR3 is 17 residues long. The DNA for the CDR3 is TGTGCCAGCAGTCATCCGGGACTAGCGGGAGAGGCAGATACGCAGTATTTT. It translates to CASSHPGLAGEADTQYF.

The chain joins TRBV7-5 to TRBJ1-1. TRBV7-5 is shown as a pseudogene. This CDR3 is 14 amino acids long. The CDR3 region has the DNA TGTGTCAGGCATTCGGGCGGGCAGAACACTGAAGCTTTCTTT. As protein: CVRHSGGQNTEAFF.

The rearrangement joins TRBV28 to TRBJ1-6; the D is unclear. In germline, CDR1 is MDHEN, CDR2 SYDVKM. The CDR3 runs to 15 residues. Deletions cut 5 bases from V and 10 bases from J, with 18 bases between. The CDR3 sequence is CASSTSAQGFSPLHF. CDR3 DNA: TGTGCCAGCAGTACTAGCGCCCAAGGATTCTCACCCCTCCACTTT.

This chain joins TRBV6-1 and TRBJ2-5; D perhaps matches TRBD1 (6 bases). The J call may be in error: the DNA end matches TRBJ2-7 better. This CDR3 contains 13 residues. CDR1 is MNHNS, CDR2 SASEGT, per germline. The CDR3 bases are TGTGCCAGCAGTGCAACTCAGGGGTACGAGCAGTACTTC. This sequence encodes CASSATQGYEQYF.

CDR3 coding DNA: TGCGCCAGCAGCTTGGGGGGGGACAGGGCGGAGACCCAGTACTTC. Residues: CASSLGGDRAETQYF. The rearrangement links TRBV5-1 to TRBJ2-5, with TRBD1 matching over 9 bases. Germline CDR1 is SGHRS and CDR2 is YFSETQ. This CDR3 has 15 amino acids. Germline trimming cut 0 bases from V and 5 bases from J; bases unmatched to any gene: 5.

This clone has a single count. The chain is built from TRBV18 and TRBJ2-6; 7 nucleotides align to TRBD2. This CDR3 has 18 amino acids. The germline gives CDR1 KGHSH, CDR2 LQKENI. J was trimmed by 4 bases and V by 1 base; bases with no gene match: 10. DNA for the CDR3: TGTGCCAGCTCACCACTGGGAGGGGACCGGCTGGGGGCCAACGTCCTGACTTTC. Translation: CASSPLGGDRLGANVLTF. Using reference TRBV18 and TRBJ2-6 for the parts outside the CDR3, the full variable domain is NAGVMQNPRHLVRRRGQEARLRCSPMKGHSHVYWYRQLPEEGLKFMVYLQKENIIDESGMPKERFSAEFPKEGPSILRIQQVVRGDSAAYFCASSPLGGDRLGANVLTFGAGSRLTVL.

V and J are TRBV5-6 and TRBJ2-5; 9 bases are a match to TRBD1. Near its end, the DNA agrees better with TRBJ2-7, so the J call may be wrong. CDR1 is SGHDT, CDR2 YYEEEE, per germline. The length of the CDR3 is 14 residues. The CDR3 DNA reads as TGTGCCAGCAGCTTACCGGGACAGGGCCACGAGCAGTACTTC. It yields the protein CASSLPGQGHEQYF.

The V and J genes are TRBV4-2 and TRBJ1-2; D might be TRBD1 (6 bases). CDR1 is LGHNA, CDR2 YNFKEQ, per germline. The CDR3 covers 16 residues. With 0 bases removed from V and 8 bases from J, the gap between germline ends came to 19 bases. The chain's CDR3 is CASSQDLMGRGGGYTF. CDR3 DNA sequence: TGTGCCAGCAGCCAAGATTTAATGGGCAGGGGTGGAGGCTACACCTTC.

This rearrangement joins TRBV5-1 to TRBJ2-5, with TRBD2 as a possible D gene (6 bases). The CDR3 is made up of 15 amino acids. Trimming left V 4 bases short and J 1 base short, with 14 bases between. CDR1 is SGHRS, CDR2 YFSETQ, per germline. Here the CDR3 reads CASSPTGVSQETQYF. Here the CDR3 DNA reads TGCGCCAGCAGCCCAACGGGAGTCTCCCAAGAGACCCAGTACTTC.

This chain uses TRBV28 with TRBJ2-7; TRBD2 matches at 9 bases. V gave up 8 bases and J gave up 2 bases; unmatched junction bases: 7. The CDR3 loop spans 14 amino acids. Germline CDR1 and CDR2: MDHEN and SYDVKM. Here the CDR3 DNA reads TGTGCCAGCCACCCCGGACTAGCGACCTACGAGCAGTACTTC. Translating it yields CASHPGLATYEQYF.

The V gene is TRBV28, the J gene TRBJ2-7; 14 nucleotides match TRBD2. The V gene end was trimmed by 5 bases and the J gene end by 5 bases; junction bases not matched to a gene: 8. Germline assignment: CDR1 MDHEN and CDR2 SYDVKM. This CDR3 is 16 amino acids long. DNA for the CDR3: TGTGCCAGCAGTACCTCGGGACTAGCGGGGGCCCACGAGCAGTACTTC. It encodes CASSTSGLAGAHEQYF.